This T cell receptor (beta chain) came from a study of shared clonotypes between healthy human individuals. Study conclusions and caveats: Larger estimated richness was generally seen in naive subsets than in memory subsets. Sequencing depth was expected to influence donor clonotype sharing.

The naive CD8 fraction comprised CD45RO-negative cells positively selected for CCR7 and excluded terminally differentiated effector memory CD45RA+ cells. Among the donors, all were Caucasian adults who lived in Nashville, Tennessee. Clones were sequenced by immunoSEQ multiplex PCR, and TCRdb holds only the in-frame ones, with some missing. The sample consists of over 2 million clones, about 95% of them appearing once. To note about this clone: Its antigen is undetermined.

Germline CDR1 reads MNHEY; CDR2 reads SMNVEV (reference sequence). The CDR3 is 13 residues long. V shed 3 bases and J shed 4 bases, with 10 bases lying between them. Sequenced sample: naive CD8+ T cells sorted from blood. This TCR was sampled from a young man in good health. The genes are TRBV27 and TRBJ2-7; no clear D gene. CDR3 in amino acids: CASSFSVYYEQYF. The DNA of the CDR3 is TGTGCCAGCAGTTTCAGTGTTTATTACGAGCAGTACTTC.